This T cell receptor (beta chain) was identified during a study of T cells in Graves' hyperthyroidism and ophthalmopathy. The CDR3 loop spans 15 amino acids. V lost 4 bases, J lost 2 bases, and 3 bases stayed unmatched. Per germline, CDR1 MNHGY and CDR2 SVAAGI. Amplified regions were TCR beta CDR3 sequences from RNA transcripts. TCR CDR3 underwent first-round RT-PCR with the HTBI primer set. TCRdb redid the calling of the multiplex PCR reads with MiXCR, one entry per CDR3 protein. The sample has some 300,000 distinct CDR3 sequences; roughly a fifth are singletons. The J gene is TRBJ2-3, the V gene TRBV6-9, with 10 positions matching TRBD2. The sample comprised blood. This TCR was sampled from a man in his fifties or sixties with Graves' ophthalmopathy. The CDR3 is CASSSTSGITDTQYF. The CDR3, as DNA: TGTGCCAGCAGTTCCACTAGCGGGATCACAGATACGCAGTATTTT.